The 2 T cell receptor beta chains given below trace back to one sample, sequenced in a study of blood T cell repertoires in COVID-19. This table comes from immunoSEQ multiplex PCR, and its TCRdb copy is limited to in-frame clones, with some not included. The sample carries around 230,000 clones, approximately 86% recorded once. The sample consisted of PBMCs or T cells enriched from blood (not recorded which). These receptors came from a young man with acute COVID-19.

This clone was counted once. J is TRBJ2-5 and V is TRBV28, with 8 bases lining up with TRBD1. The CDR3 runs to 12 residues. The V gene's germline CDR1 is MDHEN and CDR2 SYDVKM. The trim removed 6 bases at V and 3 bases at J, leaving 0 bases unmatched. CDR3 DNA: TGTGCCAGCAGGGACAGGGAAGAGACCCAGTACTTC. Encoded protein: CASRDREETQYF. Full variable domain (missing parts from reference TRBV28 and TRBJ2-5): DVKVTQSSRYLVKRTGEKVFLECVQDMDHENMFWYRQDPGLGLRLIYFSYDVKMKEKGDIPEGYSVSREKKERFSLILESASTNQTSMYLCASRDREETQYFGPGTRLLVL.

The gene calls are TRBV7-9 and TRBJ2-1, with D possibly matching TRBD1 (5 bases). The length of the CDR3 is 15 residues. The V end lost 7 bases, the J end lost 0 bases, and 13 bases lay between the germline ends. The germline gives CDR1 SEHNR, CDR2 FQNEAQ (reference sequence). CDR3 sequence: CASTPGGHSYNEQFF. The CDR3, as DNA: TGTGCCAGCACCCCAGGTGGACACTCCTACAATGAGCAGTTCTTC. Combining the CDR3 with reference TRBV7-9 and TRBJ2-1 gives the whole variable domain DTGVSQNPRHKITKRGQNVTFRCDPISEHNRLYWYRQTLGQGPEFLTYFQNEAQLEKSRLLSDRFSAERPKGSFSTLEIQRTEQGDSAMYLCASTPGGHSYNEQFFGPGTRLTVL.